This TCR beta chain derives from a study of CD8+CD57+ T cells in acquired aplastic anemia. Genomic DNA provided the template from which TCR beta VDJ and CDR3 profiles were obtained. TCRdb reanalysed the reads using MiXCR and keeps one entry per CDR3 protein. The table shows around 200,000 distinct CDR3 sequences, with roughly 60% occurring only once. All patients picked for sequencing had shown, by flow cytometry, an expansion of CD8+CD57+ cells. The patients all had a severe acquired aplastic anemia diagnosis. The ends were cut back, 4 bases at V and 4 bases at J, with 11 bases in the middle. Germline CDR1 is SGHTA and CDR2 is FQGTGA. The CDR3 is made up of 13 amino acids.

This clonotype originated in a human donor with aplastic anemia. Material for sequencing was sorted CD4+, CD8+, or CD8+CD57+ T cells (not recorded which) from PBMCs. This chain links TRBV7-3 with TRBJ2-7, with a tentative D call TRBD1 (5 bases). The CDR3 region has the DNA TGTGCCAGCAGCTCCTCTAGGGGTTACGAGCAGTACTTC. Its protein is CASSSSRGYEQYF.